Following are 21 T cell receptor beta chains from one sample sequenced in a study of immune evolution from preneoplasia to lung adenocarcinoma. Assay used: immunoSEQ multiplex PCR; TCRdb lists only in-frame clones, some missing. The sample has roughly 5,200 clones; 80% are singletons. Sequenced material: FFPE normal lung tissue adjacent to the tumor. The receptors come from a person between 45 and 75 years old with lung adenocarcinoma.

CDR3 bases: TGTGCCAGCAGCGAACTTGGGTGGACAGGCGGCTACACCTTC. This gives the protein CASSELGWTGGYTF. The chain combines TRBV6-5 with TRBJ1-2; 7 nucleotides align to TRBD1. This CDR3 contains 14 residues. The germline CDR1 and CDR2 sequences are MNHEY and SVGAGI. J was trimmed by 8 bases and V by 6 bases; bases with no gene match: 12.

The chain couples TRBV7-9 to TRBJ2-7, with 10 bases lining up with TRBD1. In germline, CDR1 is SEHNR, CDR2 FQNEAQ (reference sequence). The CDR3 is made up of 12 amino acids. J was trimmed by 9 bases and V by 5 bases; bases with no gene match: 4. The CDR3: CASSTDRGRQYF. The CDR3 DNA is TGTGCCAGCAGCACAGACAGGGGGCGGCAGTACTTC. The full variable domain, completed using reference TRBV7-9 and TRBJ2-7, is DTGVSQNPRHKITKRGQNVTFRCDPISEHNRLYWYRQTLGQGPEFLTYFQNEAQLEKSRLLSDRFSAERPKGSFSTLEIQRTEQGDSAMYLCASSTDRGRQYFGPGTRLTVT.

The rearrangement joins TRBV4-3 to TRBJ2-4; the match to TRBD1 covers 12 bases. CDR3 length: 18 residues. Per germline, CDR1 LGHNA and CDR2 YSLEER. Trimming removed 4 bases from V and 0 bases from J; junction bases left unmatched: 7. CDR3 coding DNA: TGCGCCAGCAGCCCCGGGACAGGGGGCATCCTAGCCAAAAACATTCAGTACTTC. The encoded protein is CASSPGTGGILAKNIQYF.

This clone is labeled as large. The chain couples TRBV4-1 to TRBJ2-2; tentative D call: TRBD1 (5 bases). The CDR3 is 14 amino acids. V lost 2 bases and J 6 bases, leaving 10 bases between the germline ends. The germline gives CDR1 MGHRA, CDR2 YSYEKL. The CDR3 DNA reads TGCGCCAGCAGCCAATTCTCCAGGGCCGGGGAGCTGTTTTTT. The encoded protein is CASSQFSRAGELFF.

The genes are TRBV2 and TRBJ1-5; D remains ambiguous. The CDR3 loop spans 12 amino acids. Trimming removed 7 bases at V and 3 bases at J, with 7 bases between. Per germline, CDR1 SNHLY and CDR2 FYNNEI. The chain's CDR3 is CASTGPNQPQHF. CDR3 in DNA: TGTGCCAGCACGGGCCCCAATCAGCCCCAGCATTTT.

This clone was seen more than once but under ten times. CDR3 DNA sequence: TGTGCCAGCAGTTACGTGGGCGCTGGAAACACCATATATTTT. It yields the protein CASSYVGAGNTIYF. This chain uses TRBV6-5 with TRBJ1-3; no reliable D call. The CDR3 is 14 amino acids. V gave up 2 bases and J gave up 2 bases, with 7 bases separating them. The V gene's germline CDR1 is MNHEY and CDR2 SVGAGI.

This sequence joins TRBV6-1 and TRBJ1-1; 9 bases fit TRBD1. The CDR3 spans 12 residues. From germline, CDR1 is MNHNS and CDR2 SASEGT. Germline trimming cut 6 bases from V and 5 bases from J; bases unmatched to any gene: 1. The CDR3 sequence: CASRDRGTEAFF. CDR3 sequence (DNA): TGTGCCAGCAGGGACAGGGGAACTGAAGCTTTCTTT.

This clone showed up just a few times. The CDR3 DNA reads as TGCGCCAGCAGCCGCCGACCTGGCACCGGGGAGCTGTTTTTT. Its protein product is CASSRRPGTGELFF. The chain joins TRBV5-1 to TRBJ2-2; D is unresolved. V lost 4 bases to trimming and J lost 4 bases, with 11 bases between them. The germline V gene encodes CDR1 SGHRS and CDR2 YFSETQ. The CDR3 sequence is 14 residues long.

CDR3 protein: CASSSRTSATNNEQFF. CDR3 nucleotides: TGTGCCAGCAGCTCCCGGACTAGCGCTACCAACAATGAGCAGTTCTTC. V usage is TRBV9 and J usage is TRBJ2-1; TRBD2 matches 9 bases. Germline-derived CDR1 and CDR2 are SGDLS and YYNGEE. After removal of 4 bases from V and 5 bases from J, the junction contained 10 bases not matched to a gene. The CDR3 runs 16 residues.

The chain employs TRBV30 and TRBJ2-1; D is perhaps TRBD2 (6 bases). Germline V CDR1 and CDR2: GTSNPN, SVGIG (reference sequence). Trimming pared 8 bases from V and 13 bases from J, leaving 15 bases between. The CDR3 is 10 amino acids. The CDR3 is CAGRLGSQFF. The CDR3 DNA reads TGTGCCGGACGACTAGGTTCTCAGTTCTTC.

This sequence joins TRBV11-3 and TRBJ2-6; D gene unclear. V was cut by 5 bases and J by 0 bases, with 14 bases left in between. CDR1 and CDR2 from the germline V gene are SGHNT and YENEEA. This CDR3 is built from 17 residues. CDR3 nucleotide sequence: TGTGCCAGCAGCCCACACTCCACATCCTCTGGGGCCAACGTCCTGACTTTC. This codes for CASSPHSTSSGANVLTF. The complete variable domain, with remaining parts taken from reference TRBV11-3 and TRBJ2-6, reads EAGVVQSPRYKIIEKKQPVAFWCNPISGHNTLYWYLQNLGQGPELLIRYENEEAVDDSQLPKDRFSAERLKGVDSTLKIQPAELGDSAVYLCASSPHSTSSGANVLTFGAGSRLTVL.

In this sample, this clone turned up once. This sequence joins TRBV5-6 and TRBJ1-1; 7 nucleotides line up with TRBD1. Germline V gene data show CDR1 as SGHDT and CDR2 as YYEEEE. V shed 4 bases and J 0 bases; nucleotides not matched to a gene: 3. The CDR3 runs to 14 residues. The CDR3, as DNA: TGTGCCAGCAGCAAGGGACAGCTGAACACTGAAGCTTTCTTT. Its translation: CASSKGQLNTEAFF.

This clone was observed a handful of times. The genes are TRBV18 and TRBJ1-5, with D maybe TRBD1 (5 bases). Germline V CDR1 and CDR2: KGHSH, LQKENI. This CDR3 spans 13 amino acids. With 2 bases removed from V and 7 bases from J, the gap between germline ends came to 9 bases. The CDR3 loop is CASSPISGQPQHF. CDR3 DNA sequence: TGTGCCAGCTCACCAATTTCAGGGCAGCCCCAGCATTTT.

The J gene is TRBJ2-6, the V gene TRBV28; TRBD2 matches 15 bases. Germline V gives CDR1 MDHEN, CDR2 SYDVKM. The CDR3 is 18 amino acids. V lost 4 bases to trimming and J lost 3 bases; unmatched junction nucleotides: 4. The CDR3 reads CASSSGLAGGSGANVLTF. CDR3 nucleotide sequence: TGTGCCAGCAGTTCGGGACTAGCGGGAGGTAGTGGGGCCAACGTCCTGACTTTC. Full variable domain (outside the CDR3, taken from reference TRBV28 and TRBJ2-6): DVKVTQSSRYLVKRTGEKVFLECVQDMDHENMFWYRQDPGLGLRLIYFSYDVKMKEKGDIPEGYSVSREKKERFSLILESASTNQTSMYLCASSSGLAGGSGANVLTFGAGSRLTVL.

This chain connects TRBV29-1 to TRBJ2-5; D remains unclear. The CDR3 loop spans 12 amino acids. V lost 7 bases and J 0 bases, leaving 9 bases between the germline ends. Germline CDR1 SQVTM, CDR2 ANQGSEA. CDR3 protein: CSGRVYQETQYF. CDR3 in DNA: TGCAGCGGACGGGTGTACCAAGAGACCCAGTACTTC.

V is TRBV6-1 and J is TRBJ1-2, with D possibly matching TRBD1 (5 bases). The germline V gene encodes CDR1 MNHNS and CDR2 SASEGT. V dropped 4 bases and J dropped 4 bases, with 13 bases sitting between them. The CDR3 spans 14 residues. CDR3 protein: CASSANRDGYGYTF. In DNA form, the CDR3 reads TGTGCCAGCAGTGCGAACCGGGACGGCTATGGCTACACCTTC.

The chain combines TRBV6-5 with TRBJ2-7; possibly TRBD2 for D (6 bases). Between the trimmed V and J ends, which lost 0 bases and 2 bases, there was a span of 11 bases. The CDR3 has 15 residues. The V gene's germline CDR1 is MNHEY and CDR2 SVGAGI. CDR3 residues: CASSYSPASAYEQYF. The CDR3 DNA follows: TGTGCCAGCAGTTACTCCCCGGCTAGCGCCTACGAGCAGTACTTC.

The rearrangement uses TRBV19 and TRBJ2-5, with D possibly being TRBD2 (6 bases). This CDR3 has 13 amino acids. From germline, CDR1 is LNHDA and CDR2 SQIVND (reference sequence). V lost 6 bases and J 3 bases, leaving 11 bases between the germline ends. The CDR3 coding sequence is TGTGCCAGTAGAAACGGGGGAGAAGAGACCCAGTACTTC. This codes for CASRNGGEETQYF.

The V gene is TRBV6-1, the J gene TRBJ1-2; perhaps TRBD1 as D (6 bases). CDR1 and CDR2 from the germline V gene are MNHNS and SASEGT. Between the trimmed V and J ends, which lost 1 base and 4 bases, there was a span of 16 bases. The CDR3 spans 16 residues. As DNA, the CDR3 is TGTGCCAGCAGTGAAGGACAGGCGACAACCGTCTATGGCTACACCTTC. As protein: CASSEGQATTVYGYTF.

By share, this clone ranks as large (0.1 to 1%). The V gene is TRBV10-3, the J gene TRBJ2-1; D is possibly TRBD1 or TRBD2 (5 bases each). Germline V gives CDR1 ENHRY, CDR2 SYGVKD. CDR3 length: 11 residues. Trimming took 10 bases from V and 5 from J, leaving 9 bases between them. The CDR3: CATQEDNEQFF. For the CDR3, the DNA is TGTGCCACACAGGAGGACAATGAGCAGTTCTTC.

The chain is built from TRBV11-2 and TRBJ1-5, with TRBD1 matching 7 bases. With V trimmed by 4 bases and J by 2 bases, 8 bases remained unmatched. The CDR3 has 16 amino acids. Germline CDR1 SGHAT, CDR2 FQNNGV. The CDR3 DNA reads TGTGCCAGCAGCTCTCTAGACAGGGCGGGCAATCAGCCCCAGCATTTT. As protein: CASSSLDRAGNQPQHF.